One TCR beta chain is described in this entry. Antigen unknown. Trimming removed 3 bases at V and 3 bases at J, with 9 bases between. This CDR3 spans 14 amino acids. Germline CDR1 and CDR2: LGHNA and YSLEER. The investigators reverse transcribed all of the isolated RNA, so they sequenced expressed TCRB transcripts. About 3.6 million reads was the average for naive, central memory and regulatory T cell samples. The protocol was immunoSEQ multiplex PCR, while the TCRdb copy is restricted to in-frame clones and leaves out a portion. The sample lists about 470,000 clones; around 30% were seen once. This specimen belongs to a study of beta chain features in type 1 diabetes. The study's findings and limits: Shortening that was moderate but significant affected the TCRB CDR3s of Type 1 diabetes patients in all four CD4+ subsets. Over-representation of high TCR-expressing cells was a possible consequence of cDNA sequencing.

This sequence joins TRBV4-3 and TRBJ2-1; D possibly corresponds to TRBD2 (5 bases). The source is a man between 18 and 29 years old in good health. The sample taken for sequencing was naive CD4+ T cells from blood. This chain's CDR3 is CASSHNRDYNEQFF. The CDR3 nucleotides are TGCGCCAGCAGCCATAACCGGGACTACAATGAGCAGTTCTTC.